These T cell receptor beta chains were read from a single sample in a study of human T cells and chemical hapten exposure. Each CDR3 protein is one row after TCRdb ran MiXCR on the RACE reads. The sample has around 110,000 distinct CDR3 sequences, 12% seen once. The source material was whole blood, sampled in connection with sensitization to the hapten diphenylcyclopropenone (DPC). The source is a woman aged 45-65 years with alopecia areata. Some clones in this sample may be carry-over from other donors' samples. The CDR3 runs from the conserved cysteine through the conserved F or W. Each record gives: J gene, V gene, CDR3 protein.

>TRBJ2-5|TRBV10-3
CAIAGGRSGETQYF
>TRBJ2-7|TRBV2
CASSGQTSGPYEQYF
>TRBJ1-5|TRBV28
CASSSGFQPQHF
>TRBJ1-5|TRBV12-3/TRBV12-4
CASSWDRTYSNQPQHF
>TRBJ2-4|TRBV28
CASSLTGSIQYF
>TRBJ1-4|TRBV18
CASSPGSNEKLFF
>TRBJ2-1|TRBV11-2
CASSPPEVGSLNEQFF
>TRBJ1-1|TRBV10-1
CASSDRTENTEAFF
>TRBJ2-7|TRBV11-2
CASSQAELVVSEQYF
>TRBJ2-3|TRBV11-1
CASSLWTSGTDTQYF
>TRBJ2-6|TRBV6-6
CASSLRTAGANVLTF
>TRBJ2-7|TRBV11-2
CASSSITGLAYEQYF
>TRBJ2-7|TRBV20-1
CSAISGEKPSYEQYF
>TRBJ2-7|TRBV6-2/TRBV6-3
CASSYQGSAYEQYF
>TRBJ2-1|TRBV12-3/TRBV12-4
CASRTSAIFREQFF
>TRBJ1-2|TRBV18
CASSPLDRGGYTF
>TRBJ1-2|TRBV18
CASSPEGYGYTF
>TRBJ2-1|TRBV14
CASSQDVRDLIPHNEQFF
>TRBJ2-1|TRBV12-3/TRBV12-4
CASSFSPGTSGASHYNEQFF
>TRBJ2-5|TRBV10-2
CASSDTSGGGETQYF
>TRBJ2-6|TRBV28
CASGFLSGANVLTF
>TRBJ1-1|TRBV5-3
CARSLLWDKLNTEAFF